The source of this T cell receptor beta chain is a study of blood T cell repertoires in COVID-19. Germline V gene lookup returns CDR1 MNHEY and CDR2 SVGAGI. The CDR3 length is 15 residues. Trimming pared 6 bases from V and 3 bases from J, leaving 15 bases between. The assay was immunoSEQ multiplex PCR, and TCRdb's table has in-frame clones only and misses some. The sample contains about 480,000 clones, roughly 88% of which appear only once. The chain employs TRBV6-5 and TRBJ2-4; D is undetermined. The sequence derives from a woman in her forties or fifties with COVID-19, enrolled during active disease. Sequences were obtained from peripheral blood. The CDR3 nucleotides are TGTGCCAGCAGCGTAACGGTATCGAGCAAAAACATTCAGTACTTC. It yields the protein CASSVTVSSKNIQYF.